This T cell receptor (beta chain) was found in a study of blood T cell repertoires in COVID-19. Turning to the study itself: The origin of the acute and convalescent COVID-19 samples was the United States, Italy and Spain. In each case, the material was cDNA or gDNA derived from T cells, B-cell-depleted T cells, or PBMCs.

Losses at the gene ends were 1 base for V and 5 bases for J; bases not matched to a gene: 8. The CDR3 runs 16 residues. Germline loops: CDR1 MNHEY, CDR2 SMNVEV (reference sequence). In the authors' workflow: Researchers report that nucleated cell counts were estimated from reference gene primer amplification. Sequencing used immunoSEQ multiplex PCR; TCRdb keeps in-frame clones, though not all of them. V and J calls and clone size follow that table, whereas D and trimming were derived from the DNA. Counted here are tens of thousands of clones, over 70% occurring once; the ten biggest clones make up about 12%.

The TCR comes from a human donor with active COVID-19. The donor label of this sample is uncertain. The rearrangement links TRBV27 to TRBJ2-5, with 9 bases fitting TRBD1. What was sequenced was peripheral blood. The CDR3 bases are TGTGCCAGCAGTTTATATACCACAGGGGGCGGTGAGACCCAGTACTTC. Its translation: CASSLYTTGGGETQYF.